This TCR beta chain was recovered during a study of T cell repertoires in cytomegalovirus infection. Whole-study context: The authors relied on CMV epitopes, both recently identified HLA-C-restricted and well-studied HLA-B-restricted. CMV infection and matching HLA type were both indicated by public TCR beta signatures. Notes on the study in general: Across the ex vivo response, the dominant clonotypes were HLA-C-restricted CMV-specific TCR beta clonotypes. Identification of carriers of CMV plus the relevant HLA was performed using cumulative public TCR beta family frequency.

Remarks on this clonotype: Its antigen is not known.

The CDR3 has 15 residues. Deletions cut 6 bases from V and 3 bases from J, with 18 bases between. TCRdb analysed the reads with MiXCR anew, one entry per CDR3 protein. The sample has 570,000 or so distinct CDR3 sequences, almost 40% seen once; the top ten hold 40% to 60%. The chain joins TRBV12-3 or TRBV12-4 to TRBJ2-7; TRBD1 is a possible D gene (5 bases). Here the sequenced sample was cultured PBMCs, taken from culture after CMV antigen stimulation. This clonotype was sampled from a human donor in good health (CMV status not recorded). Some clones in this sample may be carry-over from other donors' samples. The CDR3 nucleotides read TGTGCCAGCAGCCCTATAGGGGCGCGGAGCTACGAGCAGTACTTC. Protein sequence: CASSPIGARSYEQYF.